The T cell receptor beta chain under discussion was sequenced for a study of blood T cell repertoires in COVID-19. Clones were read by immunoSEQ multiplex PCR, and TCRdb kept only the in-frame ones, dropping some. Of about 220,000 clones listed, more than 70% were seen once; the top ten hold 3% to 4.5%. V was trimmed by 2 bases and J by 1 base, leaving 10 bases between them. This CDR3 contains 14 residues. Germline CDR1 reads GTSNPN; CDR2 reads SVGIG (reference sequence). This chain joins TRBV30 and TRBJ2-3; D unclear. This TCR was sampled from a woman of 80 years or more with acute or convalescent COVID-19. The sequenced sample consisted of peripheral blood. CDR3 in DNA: TGTGCCTGGAGTCTAGGATCTCGCACAGATACGCAGTATTTT. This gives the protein CAWSLGSRTDTQYF.